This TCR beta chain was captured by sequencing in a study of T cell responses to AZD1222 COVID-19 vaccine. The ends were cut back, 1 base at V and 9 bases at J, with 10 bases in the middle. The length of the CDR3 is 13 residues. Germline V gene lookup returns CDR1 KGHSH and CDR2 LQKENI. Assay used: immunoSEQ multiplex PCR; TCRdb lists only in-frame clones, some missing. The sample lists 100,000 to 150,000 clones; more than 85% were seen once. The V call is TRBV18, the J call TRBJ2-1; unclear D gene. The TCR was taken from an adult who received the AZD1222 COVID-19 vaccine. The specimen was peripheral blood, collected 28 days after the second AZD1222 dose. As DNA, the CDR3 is TGTGCCAGCTCACCACAGGCGCGGAGTGAGCAGTTCTTC. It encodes CASSPQARSEQFF.